This T cell receptor (beta chain) was identified in a study of post-analysis software for immune sequencing data. Unique molecular identifiers tagged the TCR beta cDNA libraries. The T cell input of roughly 0.95 to 11 million gave 400,000 to 500,000 cDNA molecules. One entry per CDR3 protein, called by TCRdb with MiXCR from the PCR reads. The sample records about 770,000 distinct CDR3 sequences, approximately 44% being singletons. Findings and limits, study-wide: Pronounced co-clustering by F measure was evident among identically batched samples. Controls had lower frequencies than patients of about 5 TRBV segments, which included TRBV5-6, TRBV5-1 and TRBV20-1.

The V and J ends lost 1 base and 2 bases, in that order; junction bases with no gene match: 9. Germline V gene lookup returns CDR1 SGHTA and CDR2 FQGTGA. The CDR3 is made up of 18 amino acids. This clonotype was counted only a few times. Its target is unknown. The TCR originated in a girl under 18 with multiple sclerosis. J is TRBJ2-1 and V is TRBV7-3, with 9 positions matching TRBD2. The specimen was blood. CDR3 residues: CASSLIAGAGTTYNEQFF. The CDR3 nucleotides read TGTGCCAGCAGCTTAATAGCGGGAGCGGGCACTACCTACAATGAGCAGTTCTTC.